This entry lists 14 T cell receptor beta chains sequenced from one sample in a study of blood T cell repertoires in COVID-19. Clones were sequenced by immunoSEQ multiplex PCR, and TCRdb holds only the in-frame ones, with some missing. The sample holds 200,000 to 250,000 clones; 80% are singletons and the top ten take under 4.5%. Sequenced sample: PBMCs or T cells enriched from blood (not recorded which). These receptors were collected from a man aged 25 to 40 with acute COVID-19.

This chain uses TRBV6-1 with TRBJ2-1, with 7 bases lining up with TRBD2. Per the germline V gene, CDR1 is MNHNS and CDR2 is SASEGT. This CDR3 is built from 16 residues. After removal of 1 base from V and 5 bases from J, the junction contained 8 bases not matched to a gene. The chain's CDR3 is CASSEDGGVLNNEQFF. CDR3 nucleotides: TGTGCCAGCAGTGAAGATGGGGGGGTCCTAAACAATGAGCAGTTCTTC.

This chain joins TRBV5-1 and TRBJ2-2; no firm D call. Germline V gene sequence: CDR1 SGHRS, CDR2 YFSETQ. The CDR3 runs 14 residues. The V end lost 6 bases, the J end lost 0 bases, and 9 bases lay between the germline ends. DNA of the CDR3: TGCGCCAGCACCCCAGGCGCGAACACCGGGGAGCTGTTTTTT. Translation: CASTPGANTGELFF. The full variable domain, rest sourced from reference TRBV5-1 and TRBJ2-2, is KAGVTQTPRYLIKTRGQQVTLSCSPISGHRSVSWYQQTPGQGLQFLFEYFSETQRNKGNFPGRFSGRQFSNSRSEMNVSTLELGDSALYLCASTPGANTGELFFGEGSRLTVL.

The chain links TRBV15 to TRBJ2-3, with 10 bases fitting TRBD1. With V trimmed by 0 bases and J by 3 bases, 3 bases remained unmatched. The CDR3 sequence is 16 residues long. The germline gives CDR1 LNHNV, CDR2 YYDKDF (reference sequence). The CDR3 nucleotides read TGTGCCACCAGCAGAGATCCGGGACAGGGGACAGATACGCAGTATTTT. Amino acid sequence: CATSRDPGQGTDTQYF.

V and J are TRBV9 and TRBJ1-2; no firm D call. The CDR3 covers 13 residues. Germline-derived CDR1 and CDR2 are SGDLS and YYNGEE. The V end lost 3 bases, the J end lost 2 bases, and 8 bases lay between the germline ends. The CDR3 sequence is CASSASPNYGYTF. As DNA, the CDR3 is TGTGCCAGCAGCGCGTCCCCGAACTATGGCTACACCTTC.

CDR3 residues: CSVSSGAARGGYTF. CDR3 coding DNA: TGCAGCGTCTCCTCAGGGGCCGCAAGGGGCGGCTACACCTTC. This chain links TRBV29-1 with TRBJ1-2; possibly TRBD1 for D (6 bases). This CDR3 is 14 amino acids long. Germline-derived CDR1 and CDR2 are SQVTM and ANQGSEA. V was trimmed by 6 bases and J by 8 bases, leaving 22 bases between them.

The V call is TRBV11-1, the J call TRBJ1-6; 8 nucleotides agree with TRBD1. The junction had 6 bases not matched to a gene; V was cut back by 5 bases and J by 9 bases. Germline V lookup: CDR1 SGHAT, CDR2 FQDESV (reference sequence). This CDR3 contains 14 residues. The CDR3 DNA is TGTGCCAGCAGCGCGGACAGGGCCGTTTCACCCCTCCACTTT. Translating gives CASSADRAVSPLHF.

This rearrangement joins TRBV2 to TRBJ2-7; D gene unclear. CDR1 is SNHLY, CDR2 FYNNEI, per germline. Between the trimmed V and J ends, which lost 5 bases and 2 bases, there was a span of 7 bases. This CDR3 is built from 12 residues. CDR3 sequence reads: CASSLVTYEQYF. DNA of the CDR3: TGTGCCAGCAGTCTAGTAACCTACGAGCAGTACTTC.

The V and J genes are TRBV5-1 and TRBJ2-1; 7 bases agree with TRBD1. Per germline, CDR1 SGHRS and CDR2 YFSETQ. The CDR3 is 15 amino acids. The V segment lost 4 bases and the J segment 4 bases; nucleotides outside the gene matches: 8. The CDR3 reads CASSQQGLGYNEQFF. As DNA, the CDR3 is TGCGCCAGCAGCCAACAGGGGTTGGGGTACAATGAGCAGTTCTTC.

The CDR3 loop is CASSQGDRGAETQYF. CDR3 coding DNA: TGCGCCAGCAGCCAGGGCGACAGGGGTGCGGAGACCCAGTACTTC. The rearrangement links TRBV4-1 to TRBJ2-5; 8 positions agree with TRBD1. The CDR3 runs to 15 residues. J lost 5 bases, V lost 3 bases, and 8 bases had no gene match. Germline lookup yields CDR1 MGHRA and CDR2 YSYEKL.

V usage is TRBV2 and J usage is TRBJ1-5; no reliable D call. The CDR3 is 14 amino acids. V was cut by 0 bases and J by 9 bases, with 12 bases left in between. Germline V lookup: CDR1 SNHLY, CDR2 FYNNEI. The CDR3 DNA reads TGTGCCAGCAGTGAAGCAGGCAGGAAGGCGCCCCAGCATTTT. Its translation: CASSEAGRKAPQHF.

The V gene is TRBV29-1, the J gene TRBJ2-7, with 7 bases aligning to TRBD1. V dropped 1 base and J dropped 0; count of bases not matched to a gene: 9. Germline assignment: CDR1 SQVTM and CDR2 ANQGSEA. The CDR3 covers 16 residues. DNA for the CDR3: TGCAGCGTTGAAGGCTTCGCACAGGGGAGCTCCTACGAGCAGTACTTC. It specifies CSVEGFAQGSSYEQYF.

The chain carries TRBV6-5 and TRBJ1-2, with 7 bases fitting TRBD1. Per the germline V gene, CDR1 is MNHEY and CDR2 is SVGAGI. The CDR3 totals 15 residues. The V and J ends lost 0 bases and 5 bases, in that order; junction bases with no gene match: 6. The CDR3 DNA reads TGTGCCAGCAGTTACTCGAGTCGGACAGGTTATGGCTACACCTTC. This translates into CASSYSSRTGYGYTF.

The V and J genes are TRBV29-1 and TRBJ2-7; a possible D gene is TRBD1 (5 bases). CDR1 is SQVTM and CDR2 is ANQGSEA in the germline V gene. This CDR3 region has 13 residues. Trimming removed 5 bases at V and 6 bases at J, with 17 bases between. CDR3 in amino acids: CSVLPPAGREQYF. The CDR3 bases are TGCAGCGTTTTACCTCCAGCAGGGCGCGAGCAGTACTTC.

V is TRBV6-5 and J is TRBJ1-2, with D maybe TRBD1 (6 bases). Germline V CDR1 and CDR2: MNHEY, SVGAGI. The CDR3 is 14 amino acids. Trimming shortened V by 6 bases and J by 8 bases, and 19 bases separated the two germline ends. The CDR3 is CASSLSLAGDGYTF. For the CDR3, the DNA is TGTGCCAGCAGCCTGTCGCTGGCAGGGGACGGCTACACCTTC.